This TCR beta chain was identified in a study of graft-versus-host responses after intestinal transplantation. Germline values: CDR1 KGHSH, CDR2 LQKENI. The CDR3 is 14 amino acids. The ends lost 3 bases at V and 9 bases at J; junction bases unmatched: 4. About this clone itself: Its antigen remains unknown.

Study-wide findings and caveats: Recipient-marrow GvH clones were detected, some having first appeared in ileum or blood. Peak circulating GvH clone levels tracked with early post-transplant HvG declines. High graft-versus-host to host-versus-graft clonal ratios were seen in allografts of patients with graft-donor T cell macrochimerism.

Only in-frame clones appear in the TCRdb table, and some are missing; sequencing was by immunoSEQ multiplex PCR. The sample has tens of thousands of clones, 91% seen once. The TCR originated in a human patient who received an intestinal transplant, so some T cells may come from the graft donor. The source material was PBMCs, sampled 662 days after intestinal transplant. The genes are TRBV18 and TRBJ1-6; 8 bases align to TRBD1. Here the CDR3 reads CASSPDRGGSPLHF. DNA for the CDR3: TGTGCCAGCTCACCCGACAGGGGAGGTTCACCCCTCCACTTT.